Each of the 9 T cell receptor beta chains below was sequenced from the same sample in a study of CD8 T cell repertoires and HIV-1 epitope variants. Their antigens are not known. Only in-frame clones appear in the TCRdb table, and some are missing; sequencing was by immunoSEQ multiplex PCR. The repertoire holds roughly 6,600 clones, with around 62% as singletons. Input material: cultured CD8+ T cells derived from PBMCs. These TCRs come from a male donor with HIV.

V gene TRBV28 combines with J gene TRBJ2-5, with D possibly called TRBD1 or TRBD2 (5 bases each). The CDR3 length is 13 residues. Trimming took 5 bases from V and 4 from J, leaving 11 bases between them. Looked up from germline, CDR1 is MDHEN and CDR2 is SYDVKM. The CDR3 DNA sequence: TGTGCCAGCAGTGGTGGGACCACAGAGACCCAGTACTTC. Encoded protein: CASSGGTTETQYF.

The sample holds a few counts of this clone. The J gene is TRBJ2-7, the V gene TRBV7-8; D might be TRBD2 (6 bases). This CDR3 has 17 amino acids. The V gene's germline CDR1 is SGHVS and CDR2 FQNEAQ. V shed 3 bases and J shed 4 bases, with 22 bases lying between them. DNA for the CDR3: TGTGCCAGCAGCTTGTATGGGGTTGCGACTAGTGGTTACGAGCAGTACTTC. Protein product: CASSLYGVATSGYEQYF. Supplemented by reference TRBV7-8 and TRBJ2-7, the full variable domain reads GAGVSQSPRYKVAKRGQDVALRCDPISGHVSLFWYQQALGQGPEFLTYFQNEAQLDKSGLPSDRFFAERPEGSVSTLKIQRTQQEDSAVYLCASSLYGVATSGYEQYFGPGTRLTVT.

This clone was seen more than once but under ten times. The chain uses TRBV19 and TRBJ1-5, with a possible D match to TRBD1 (6 bases). Trimming took 0 bases from V and 6 from J, leaving 15 bases between them. Germline CDR1 and CDR2: LNHDA and SQIVND (reference sequence). CDR3 length: 16 residues. For the CDR3, the DNA is TGTGCCAGTAGTATAGATCTGAGGGGGGCAGGTCAGCCCCAGCATTTT. Amino acid sequence: CASSIDLRGAGQPQHF.

For this clone: This sample also contains other DNA sequences that code for the same CDR3. The chain recombines TRBV30 with TRBJ1-2; 7 nucleotides agree with TRBD1. Trimming took 5 bases from V and 3 from J; bases not matched to a gene: 9. The CDR3 covers 14 residues. Germline loops: CDR1 GTSNPN, CDR2 SVGIG (reference sequence). CDR3 sequence: CAWLPGTADYGYTF. CDR3 nucleotides: TGTGCCTGGCTACCCGGGACAGCGGACTATGGCTACACCTTC. Complete variable domain (other parts from reference TRBV30 and TRBJ1-2): SQTIHQWPATLVQPVGSPLSLECTVEGTSNPNLYWYRQAAGRGLQLLFYSVGIGQISSEVPQNLSASRPQDRQFILSSKKLLLSDSGFYLCAWLPGTADYGYTFGSGTRLTVV.

The chain joins TRBV23-1 to TRBJ2-7, with 14 bases that match TRBD2. TRBV23-1 is assigned to the ORF class and has an uncertain function. This CDR3 has 16 amino acids. With V trimmed by 2 bases and J by 2 bases, 2 bases remained unmatched. Written as DNA, the CDR3 is TGCGCCAGCAGTCAACCGACTAGCGGGAGGGCCTACGAGCAGTACTTC. Protein: CASSQPTSGRAYEQYF.

The CDR3 sequence: CASSLGTGANTGELFF. DNA of the CDR3: TGTGCCAGCAGCTTGGGAACAGGGGCGAACACCGGGGAGCTGTTTTTT. This chain uses TRBV9 with TRBJ2-2; TRBD1 matches at 7 bases. V shed 4 bases, J shed 0 bases, and the junction held 6 bases outside the gene matches. Germline loops: CDR1 SGDLS, CDR2 YYNGEE. The CDR3 covers 16 residues.

J is TRBJ2-7 and V is TRBV6-6; weak D call: TRBD2 (5 bases). The germline CDR1 and CDR2 sequences are MNHNY and SVGAGI (reference sequence). V was cut by 6 bases and J by 2 bases, with 14 bases left in between. The CDR3 consists of 14 residues. CDR3 sequence reads: CASSREGLAYEQYF. For the CDR3, the DNA is TGTGCCAGCAGCCGTGAGGGCCTTGCCTACGAGCAGTACTTC.

The chain links TRBV5-6 to TRBJ2-1; either TRBD1 or TRBD2 may supply D (6 bases each). V was shortened by 7 bases and J by 4 bases, with 9 bases between the two germline ends. CDR1 is SGHDT and CDR2 is YYEEEE in the germline V gene. The CDR3 spans 12 residues. CDR3 region: CASRGPYNEQFF. The CDR3 nucleotides read TGTGCCAGCCGGGGGCCTTACAATGAGCAGTTCTTC.

The V call is TRBV5-5, the J call TRBJ1-4; TRBD1 agrees at 10 bases. This CDR3 comprises 15 residues. The junction had 2 bases not matched to a gene; V was cut back by 0 bases and J by 6 bases. Looked up from germline, CDR1 is SGHKS and CDR2 is YYEKEE (reference sequence). CDR3 loop: CASSLAGQGDEKLFF. The CDR3 nucleotides are TGTGCCAGCAGCTTGGCTGGACAGGGGGATGAAAAACTGTTTTTT.